This T cell receptor beta chain emerged from a study of T-cell reconstitution after alpha-beta-depleted transplantation in children. Molecular barcoding with unique molecular identifiers was used for the TCRbeta library. A single record per CDR3 protein comes from TCRdb applying MiXCR to the PCR reads. Among about 440,000 distinct CDR3 sequences, around two fifths were seen once, and the ten largest hold around 29%. CDR1 is SGHAT, CDR2 FQNNGV, per germline. The CDR3 loop spans 17 amino acids. V shed 5 bases and J shed 1 base, with 21 bases lying between them. This clonotype was counted ten times or more.

The rearrangement uses TRBV11-2 and TRBJ2-7; unclear D gene. This specimen was PBMCs, taken before TCRalphabeta/CD19-depleted stem cell transplant. The TCR originated in a girl aged 2-10 years with aplastic anemia, due to receive a stem cell transplant. In DNA, the CDR3 is TGTGCCAGCAGCCCATGGGCACATACGTTATCTTCCTACGAGCAGTACTTC. This encodes CASSPWAHTLSSYEQYF.